This TCR beta chain was retrieved from a study of blood T cells in healthy people across ages. The wider study: T cells yielded about one barcoded beta molecule per two cells through template switching.

V lost 0 bases, J lost 5 bases, and 4 bases lay in between. The germline V gene encodes CDR1 KGHDR and CDR2 SFDVKD. This CDR3 is 13 amino acids long. Concerning this clonotype: Antigen specificity is unknown.

Overall study results and limits: Unknown CMV status may confound age-related changes in expanded clones.

Every participating donor contributed about 10 milliliters of peripheral blood through a draw. A J-beta primer mix and a sample-barcoded 5' primer were used in a second PCR of about 7 to 12 cycles. Each cDNA was tagged by a template-switch adaptor containing 12 random nucleotides. Via MiXCR, TCRdb re-called the 5' RACE reads, giving one row per CDR3 protein. This table holds about 720,000 distinct CDR3 sequences, approximately 22% found once. The sequence was obtained from a man in his 70s in good health. The chain combines TRBV24-1 with TRBJ2-1, with D unclear. Source material: blood. The CDR3 DNA reads TGTGCCACCAGTGATTTGAGCCACAATGAGCAGTTCTTC. Translation: CATSDLSHNEQFF.